The clone carrying this T cell receptor (beta chain) turned up a few times. The antigen remains undetermined. Antigen-specific CD4+ T cells were expanded (with viral peptide pools) by the ViraFEST assay ahead of sequencing. Following 10 days of culture, CD4+ T cells were isolated. Participants each got two BNT162b2 or mRNA-1273 vaccine doses. V was cut by 3 bases and J by 4 bases, with 9 bases left in between. CDR3 length equals 13 residues. Germline CDR1 SGHTA, CDR2 FQGNSA. These data come from a study of vaccination effects on CD4 cells after COVID-19. Assay used: immunoSEQ multiplex PCR; TCRdb lists only in-frame clones, some missing. The profile covers 20,000 to 25,000 clones, with roughly 80% appearing a single time and approximately 5.6% taken by the ten largest.

This sequence was found in a human donor who received a COVID-19 vaccine. Some clones in this sample may be carry-over from other donors' samples. V gene TRBV7-2 combines with J gene TRBJ1-2, with D possibly matching TRBD1 (6 bases). The input for sequencing was CD4+ T cells from PBMCs cultured with SARS-CoV-2 spike peptides, taken after COVID-19 vaccination. CDR3 residues: CASSFGGGYGYTF. The CDR3 nucleotides read TGTGCCAGCAGCTTTGGGGGCGGCTATGGCTACACCTTC.